Listed below are T cell receptor beta chains from one sample, sequenced in a study of cytomegalovirus exposure and HLA in healthy donors. The repertoire was sequenced with immunoSEQ multiplex PCR; TCRdb's copy has only in-frame clones and lacks some. The data show about 190,000 clones, 80% to 85% seen once. Sequencing was performed on PBMCs. The source of these receptors is a woman aged 25 to 39 in good health and CMV-seronegative. Both conserved end residues are part of each CDR3. Each record gives: J gene, V gene, D gene, clone size, CDR3 protein, CDR3 DNA. A D gene is named only where the DNA matches it firmly. Size is stated for part of the rows, as once, few or many counts, or as a class when the clone is expanded.

TRBJ2-7 | TRBV18 | TRBD1 | . | CASSRMSSGTGVGEQYF | TGTGCCAGCTCACGAATGAGCTCCGGGACAGGGGTGGGCGAGCAGTACTTC
TRBJ2-7 | TRBV28 | . | . | CASSLAAGVSYEQYF | TGTGCCAGCAGTTTAGCGGCAGGGGTATCCTACGAGCAGTACTTC
TRBJ1-4 | TRBV5-5 | . | . | CASSPGTVEKLFF | TGTGCCAGCAGCCCGGGGACTGTAGAAAAACTGTTTTTT
TRBJ2-2 | TRBV5-5 | . | few | CASSWGRDTGELFF | TGTGCCAGCAGCTGGGGCAGGGACACCGGGGAGCTGTTTTTT
TRBJ1-2 | TRBV29-1 | TRBD1 | . | CSVQGQGNYGYTF | TGCAGCGTTCAGGGACAGGGGAACTATGGCTACACCTTC
TRBJ2-4 | TRBV7-3 | TRBD1 | . | CASSAGTGAASKNIQYF | TGTGCCAGCAGCGCTGGTACAGGGGCCGCGTCCAAAAACATTCAGTACTTC
TRBJ1-2 | TRBV5-4 | . | . | CASKEDRSNYGYTF | TGTGCCAGCAAGGAGGACAGATCGAACTATGGCTACACCTTC
TRBJ2-3 | TRBV28 | TRBD2 | . | CASSTPAGLAGADTQYF | TGTGCCAGCAGTACACCCGCGGGACTAGCGGGGGCGGATACGCAGTATTTT
TRBJ2-5 | TRBV7-7 | . | . | CASSSAGTQETQYF | TGTGCCAGCAGCTCAGCCGGGACTCAAGAGACCCAGTACTTC
TRBJ1-1 | TRBV11-2 | . | few | CASSLGAGNTEAFF | TGTGCCAGCAGCTTAGGAGCAGGGAACACTGAAGCTTTCTTT
TRBJ1-5 | TRBV5-1 | TRBD1 | . | CASSPRDRQGQSNQPQHF | TGCGCCAGCAGCCCAAGGGACCGACAGGGGCAGAGCAATCAGCCCCAGCATTTT
TRBJ2-1 | TRBV27 | . | . | CASSFLRDYSNEQFF | TGTGCCAGCAGTTTTCTCCGGGATTATAGCAATGAGCAGTTCTTC
TRBJ1-6 | TRBV9 | . | once | CASSVVAGSHNSPLHF | TGTGCCAGCAGCGTAGTGGCAGGATCTCATAATTCACCCCTCCACTTT
TRBJ2-7 | TRBV9 | . | . | CASSETGQPFGEQYF | TGTGCCAGCAGCGAAACAGGGCAGCCGTTCGGCGAGCAGTACTTC
TRBJ1-2 | TRBV5-1 | TRBD1 | . | CASSFETGAALIYGYTF | TGCGCCAGCAGCTTTGAGACAGGGGCCGCCTTAATCTATGGCTACACCTTC
TRBJ2-5 | TRBV7-9 | . | . | CASSPGKGTQYF | TGTGCCAGCAGCCCCGGGAAAGGGACCCAGTACTTC
TRBJ1-1 | TRBV7-9 | . | . | CASSSAGTPLALTEAFF | TGTGCCAGCAGCTCTGCCGGGACACCCCTCGCCCTGACTGAAGCTTTCTTT
TRBJ1-4 | TRBV6-6 | . | . | CASRQATTNEKLFF | TGTGCCAGCAGACAGGCTACCACTAATGAAAAACTGTTTTTT
TRBJ2-7 | TRBV7-2 | TRBD1 | . | CASRDRGRTYEQYF | TGTGCCAGCAGGGACAGGGGGCGTACCTACGAGCAGTACTTC
TRBJ1-1 | TRBV28 | . | few | CASSGGGGWTEAFF | TGTGCCAGCAGTGGAGGGGGGGGTTGGACTGAAGCTTTCTTT
TRBJ2-7 | TRBV5-1 | TRBD2 | few | CASSYGTSGSANEQYF | TGCGCCAGCAGCTACGGGACTAGCGGGAGTGCGAACGAGCAGTACTTC
TRBJ2-7 | TRBV5-1 | TRBD2 | once | CASSLASGGQYEQYF | TGCGCCAGCAGCTTGGCTAGCGGGGGGCAATACGAGCAGTACTTC
TRBJ1-6 | TRBV5-1 | . | . | CASSLAVYDSPLHF | TGCGCCAGCAGCTTGGCCGTGTATGATTCACCCCTCCACTTT
TRBJ1-2 | TRBV4-2 | . | . | CASSLGGEHGYTF | TGTGCCAGCAGTTTGGGAGGGGAACATGGCTACACCTTC
TRBJ2-7 | TRBV6-5 | TRBD1 | . | CASRSGTERYEQYF | TGTGCCAGCAGATCTGGGACAGAAAGATACGAGCAGTACTTC
TRBJ2-2 | TRBV29-1 | TRBD2 | . | CSVVGGKNTGELFF | TGCAGCGTTGTGGGGGGGAAGAACACCGGGGAGCTGTTTTTT
TRBJ2-3 | TRBV5-1 | . | . | CASSLLRGQTGDTQYF | TGCGCCAGCAGCTTGTTGCGGGGCCAGACGGGGGATACGCAGTATTTT
TRBJ1-4 | TRBV7-8 | TRBD1 | . | CASSLVGTGVATNEKLFF | TGTGCCAGCAGCTTAGTGGGGACAGGAGTCGCAACTAATGAAAAACTGTTTTTT
TRBJ1-2 | TRBV10-3 | TRBD1 | . | CAISPQGARYGYTF | TGTGCCATCAGTCCACAGGGGGCACGCTATGGCTACACCTTC
TRBJ2-1 | TRBV7-9 | . | . | CASSGRGGGEQFF | TGTGCCAGCAGCGGTAGAGGCGGAGGTGAGCAGTTCTTC
TRBJ2-1 | TRBV6-5 | TRBD2 | . | CASSSAGGVEQFF | TGTGCCAGCAGTTCGGCGGGAGGAGTGGAGCAGTTCTTC
TRBJ1-3 | TRBV7-9 | TRBD1 | . | CATTTGYSGNTIYF | TGTGCCACTACGACAGGGTACTCTGGAAACACCATATATTTT
TRBJ2-3 | TRBV4-3 | TRBD1 | few | CASSPHRGSADTQYF | TGCGCCAGCAGCCCCCACAGGGGTTCGGCAGATACGCAGTATTTT
TRBJ1-2 | TRBV6-4 | . | . | CASSDTVIYGYTF | TGTGCCAGCAGTGATACAGTAATCTATGGCTACACCTTC
TRBJ2-3 | TRBV9 | . | . | CASSRTLDDTDTQYF | TGTGCCAGCAGCCGGACACTCGACGACACAGATACGCAGTATTTT
TRBJ1-2 | TRBV18 | . | . | CASSPIQGEDGYTF | TGTGCCAGCTCACCAATACAGGGAGAGGATGGCTACACCTTC
TRBJ1-2 | TRBV18 | . | . | CASSPSSGQPYGYTF | TGTGCCAGCTCACCCTCTTCAGGACAACCCTATGGCTACACCTTC
TRBJ2-1 | TRBV6-1 | TRBD1 | once | CASRGTGDNEQFF | TGTGCCAGCAGAGGGACAGGGGACAATGAGCAGTTCTTC
TRBJ1-5 | TRBV6-6 | . | once | CASQGSNQPQHF | TGTGCCAGCCAGGGGAGCAATCAGCCCCAGCATTTT
TRBJ2-3 | TRBV5-1 | TRBD2 | . | CASMSGRALDTQYF | TGCGCCAGCATGAGCGGGAGGGCCTTAGATACGCAGTATTTT
TRBJ2-2 | TRBV4-1 | TRBD2 | . | CASSQEGGAGELFF | TGCGCCAGCAGCCAAGAGGGGGGGGCCGGGGAGCTGTTTTTT
TRBJ2-3 | TRBV7-9 | TRBD2 | . | CASGRLAGGHAQYF | TGTGCCAGCGGAAGACTAGCGGGAGGGCATGCGCAGTATTTT
TRBJ1-6 | TRBV2 | TRBD1 | . | CASSEQGANSPLHF | TGTGCCAGCAGCGAACAGGGGGCGAATTCACCCCTCCACTTT
TRBJ2-1 | TRBV7-2 | . | . | CASSFRSGSSYNEQFF | TGTGCCAGCAGCTTTAGAAGCGGAAGCTCCTACAATGAGCAGTTCTTC
TRBJ1-5 | TRBV19 | . | . | CASSISYSNQPQHF | TGTGCCAGTAGTATCTCGTATAGCAATCAGCCCCAGCATTTT
TRBJ2-2 | TRBV4-1 | . | . | CASSQDLAGTNTGELFF | TGCGCCAGCAGCCAAGACTTGGCAGGGACGAACACCGGGGAGCTGTTTTTT